The 26 T cell receptor beta chains reported below all come from one sample, sequenced in a study of T cell clonotyping in hematopoietic cell transplantation. The table came from immunoSEQ multiplex PCR; TCRdb's copy has only in-frame clones and leaves some out. Of about 27,000 clones in the sample, nearly 97% were seen once. What was sequenced was peripheral blood mononuclear cells. These receptors were taken from a man over 45 in good health. Some clones in this sample may be carry-over from other donors' samples.

V and J are TRBV19 and TRBJ1-1, with 7 bases aligning to TRBD1. The CDR3 covers 13 residues. Looked up from germline, CDR1 is LNHDA and CDR2 is SQIVND (reference sequence). J gave up 4 bases and V 7 bases, and 6 bases lay outside the gene matches. CDR3 amino acids: CASTTRDSTEAFF. The CDR3 region has the DNA TGTGCCAGTACGACGAGGGACAGCACTGAAGCTTTCTTT. Full variable domain (outside the CDR3, taken from reference TRBV19 and TRBJ1-1): DGGITQSPKYLFRKEGQNVTLSCEQNLNHDAMYWYRQDPGQGLRLIYYSQIVNDFQKGDIAEGYSVSREKKESFPLTVTSAQKNPTAFYLCASTTRDSTEAFFGQGTRLTVV.

CDR3 DNA sequence: TGTGCCAGCAGCTTATCGCTCCAGACGAATCAGCCCCAGCATTTT. This gives the protein CASSLSLQTNQPQHF. The chain links TRBV7-2 to TRBJ1-5; unclear D gene. The germline V gene has CDR1 SGHTA and CDR2 FQGNSA. Trimming removed 2 bases from V and 4 bases from J, with 12 bases in between. The CDR3 totals 15 residues.

The chain recombines TRBV5-1 with TRBJ2-3; 7 bases align to TRBD1. Trimming cost V 5 bases and J 4 bases; bases outside gene matches: 4. CDR1 SGHRS and CDR2 YFSETQ come from the germline V gene. This CDR3 has 13 amino acids. The CDR3 DNA is TGCGCCAGCAGAGATACAGGGGCAGATACGCAGTATTTT. Its translation is CASRDTGADTQYF. Combining the CDR3 with reference TRBV5-1 and TRBJ2-3 gives the whole variable domain KAGVTQTPRYLIKTRGQQVTLSCSPISGHRSVSWYQQTPGQGLQFLFEYFSETQRNKGNFPGRFSGRQFSNSRSEMNVSTLELGDSALYLCASRDTGADTQYFGPGTRLTVL.

The rearrangement links TRBV7-2 to TRBJ2-7; TRBD1 matches at 10 bases. The CDR3 length is 15 residues. From germline, CDR1 is SGHTA and CDR2 FQGNSA. Unmatched junction bases numbered 8, after V lost 5 bases and J lost 4 bases. The CDR3 nucleotides are TGTGCCAGCAGCCCCGCTAGGACAGGGGGGTACGAGCAGTACTTC. Amino acids: CASSPARTGGYEQYF.

The chain carries TRBV6-5 and TRBJ1-5; tentatively, D is TRBD1 (5 bases). The V gene's germline CDR1 is MNHEY and CDR2 SVGAGI. Trimming stripped 0 bases from V and 16 bases from J, with 16 bases between. The CDR3 totals 13 residues. In DNA, the CDR3 is TGTGCCAGCAGTTACTCGCGGTTGGGGCCCGGTCATTTT. This translates into CASSYSRLGPGHF.

The V gene is TRBV19, the J gene TRBJ1-5; the D is unclear. Germline V gene lookup returns CDR1 LNHDA and CDR2 SQIVND (reference sequence). The length of the CDR3 is 14 residues. V was shortened by 7 bases and J by 3 bases, with 13 bases between the two germline ends. The CDR3 loop is CASKIKADNQPQHF. CDR3 nucleotide sequence: TGTGCCAGTAAAATAAAGGCCGACAATCAGCCCCAGCATTTT.

This sequence joins TRBV27 and TRBJ2-3; 7 bases are a match to TRBD1. Germline values: CDR1 MNHEY, CDR2 SMNVEV (reference sequence). CDR3 size: 14 residues. Losses at the gene ends were 7 bases for V and 2 bases for J; bases not matched to a gene: 6. In nucleotides, the CDR3 is TGTGCCAGCACTCCAGACAGGGCCACAGATACGCAGTATTTT. Amino acids: CASTPDRATDTQYF.

The CDR3 here is CASSYSGLYNSPLHF. CDR3 in DNA: TGTGCCAGCAGTTACTCAGGGCTCTATAATTCACCCCTCCACTTT. The J gene is TRBJ1-6, the V gene TRBV6-6; no firm D call. Germline V gene lookup returns CDR1 MNHNY and CDR2 SVGAGI (reference sequence). The length of the CDR3 is 15 residues. Trimming took off 0 bases at V and 3 bases at J, with 6 bases between the two ends.

The chain is built from TRBV5-1 and TRBJ2-7; perhaps TRBD2 as D (5 bases). This CDR3 spans 16 amino acids. Germline V lookup: CDR1 SGHRS, CDR2 YFSETQ. Trimming removed 4 bases from V and 0 bases from J, with 17 bases in between. Here the CDR3 DNA reads TGCGCCAGCAGCCCTGAGAGGGAAAAGCTCTCCTACGAGCAGTACTTC. Translation gives CASSPEREKLSYEQYF.

The rearrangement joins TRBV29-1 to TRBJ2-2; 8 nucleotides match TRBD1. Trimming cost V 6 bases and J 5 bases; bases outside gene matches: 11. This CDR3 has 15 residues. Germline V gene lookup returns CDR1 SQVTM and CDR2 ANQGSEA. CDR3 DNA sequence: TGCAGCGTCAAGTACCCGGGACAGGAGACCGGGGAGCTGTTTTTT. It translates to CSVKYPGQETGELFF.

In its sample, this clone was seen once. This chain uses TRBV19 with TRBJ2-3; D is perhaps TRBD1 (5 bases). V lost 5 bases and J lost 0, with 15 bases in between. The length of the CDR3 is 16 residues. Germline V gene sequence: CDR1 LNHDA, CDR2 SQIVND (reference sequence). Here the CDR3 reads CASSERRQISTDTQYF. In nucleotides, the CDR3 is TGTGCCAGTAGTGAACGCCGACAGATTAGCACAGATACGCAGTATTTT. Filled out from reference TRBV19 and TRBJ2-3, the complete variable domain reads DGGITQSPKYLFRKEGQNVTLSCEQNLNHDAMYWYRQDPGQGLRLIYYSQIVNDFQKGDIAEGYSVSREKKESFPLTVTSAQKNPTAFYLCASSERRQISTDTQYFGPGTRLTVL.

This rearrangement joins TRBV7-8 to TRBJ1-1; 8 bases are shared with TRBD1. V lost 5 bases, J lost 1 base, and 3 bases stayed unmatched. The CDR3 loop spans 14 amino acids. CDR1 is SGHVS, CDR2 FQNEAQ, per germline. CDR3 sequence reads: CASSMTGENTEAFF. The CDR3 DNA reads TGTGCCAGCAGCATGACAGGGGAGAACACTGAAGCTTTCTTT.

In DNA form, the CDR3 reads TGTGCCTGGAAAGGACAGGCCCACGGGGAGCTGTTTTTT. As protein: CAWKGQAHGELFF. The chain is built from TRBV30 and TRBJ2-2; 7 bases agree with TRBD1. The CDR3 has 13 amino acids. V was pared by 4 bases and J by 7 bases, with 6 bases of the junction left unmatched. Germline values: CDR1 GTSNPN, CDR2 SVGIG (reference sequence).

This chain links TRBV5-6 with TRBJ2-5, with TRBD1 matching 11 bases. CDR3 size: 15 residues. The J segment lost 5 bases and the V segment lost 1 base, leaving 4 bases of the junction unmatched. CDR1 is SGHDT, CDR2 YYEEEE, per germline. CDR3 nucleotides: TGTGCCAGCAGCTTGAGGACAGGGGGCGCGGAGACCCAGTACTTC. Translating it yields CASSLRTGGAETQYF.

The chain links TRBV15 to TRBJ1-5; 8 bases are a match to TRBD1. V trimming: 3 bases; J trimming: 9 bases; junction bases outside the gene matches: 4. The germline V gene encodes CDR1 LNHNV and CDR2 YYDKDF (reference sequence). This CDR3 has 13 residues. The CDR3 spells CATSRDRAWPQHF. CDR3 bases: TGTGCCACCAGCAGGGACAGGGCATGGCCCCAGCATTTT.

This sequence joins TRBV9 and TRBJ1-4; D is uncertain. Germline values: CDR1 SGDLS, CDR2 YYNGEE. The CDR3 runs to 14 residues. V lost 3 bases and J 1 base, leaving 7 bases between the germline ends. CDR3 nucleotide sequence: TGTGCCAGCAGCGGTGGAGGAACTAATGAAAAACTGTTTTTT. It yields the protein CASSGGGTNEKLFF.

V and J are TRBV30 and TRBJ2-7; D uncertain. Looked up from germline, CDR1 is GTSNPN and CDR2 is SVGIG (reference sequence). The V end was cut by 4 bases, the J end by 3 bases, with 16 bases between. There are 14 residues in the CDR3. CDR3 sequence (DNA): TGTGCCTGGAACGTGTTCAGGAGCAACTACGAGCAGTACTTC. Its protein is CAWNVFRSNYEQYF. The full variable domain, in which reference TRBV30 and TRBJ2-7 provide the parts outside the CDR3, is SQTIHQWPATLVQPVGSPLSLECTVEGTSNPNLYWYRQAAGRGLQLLFYSVGIGQISSEVPQNLSASRPQDRQFILSSKKLLLSDSGFYLCAWNVFRSNYEQYFGPGTRLTVT.

This sequence joins TRBV7-8 and TRBJ2-7; D is unclear. Germline V gene sequence: CDR1 SGHVS, CDR2 FQNEAQ. This CDR3 is 12 amino acids long. V lost 3 bases and J 3 bases, leaving 6 bases between the germline ends. The DNA for the CDR3 is TGTGCCAGCAGCTTGAACAGCTACGAGCAGTACTTC. Translating gives CASSLNSYEQYF.

The rearrangement joins TRBV5-1 to TRBJ1-2; tentatively, D is TRBD1 (6 bases). CDR3 length equals 16 residues. The V gene's germline CDR1 is SGHRS and CDR2 YFSETQ. Trimming took 2 bases from V and 0 from J, leaving 14 bases between them. The CDR3 nucleotides are TGCGCCAGCAGCTTCGCCCGGGACAAACCTAACTATGGCTACACCTTC. This sequence encodes CASSFARDKPNYGYTF.

The chain employs TRBV30 and TRBJ1-6; D is unclear. Germline V CDR1 and CDR2: GTSNPN, SVGIG (reference sequence). The CDR3 runs 15 residues. Trimming left V 0 bases short and J 4 bases short, with 10 bases between. CDR3 in amino acids: CAWSVQGHYNSPLHF. CDR3 DNA sequence: TGTGCCTGGAGTGTACAAGGTCATTATAATTCACCCCTCCACTTT.

V and J are TRBV4-1 and TRBJ1-4; D not certain. The V and J ends lost 8 bases and 4 bases respectively, with 14 bases between them. Germline assignment: CDR1 MGHRA and CDR2 YSYEKL. CDR3 length: 14 residues. CDR3 protein: CASARGRLNEKLFF. The CDR3 coding sequence is TGCGCCAGCGCGCGAGGACGGCTTAATGAAAAACTGTTTTTT.

The rearrangement uses TRBV7-2 and TRBJ1-4; 7 bases are shared with TRBD1. Trimming removed 5 bases from V and 5 bases from J; junction bases left unmatched: 2. Germline V gene sequence: CDR1 SGHTA, CDR2 FQGNSA. The CDR3 runs to 13 residues. CDR3 region: CASSLQGNEKLFF. The CDR3 DNA sequence: TGTGCCAGCAGCCTACAGGGGAATGAAAAACTGTTTTTT.

The gene calls are TRBV6-5 and TRBJ1-5; 7 positions agree with TRBD1. Unmatched junction bases numbered 6, after V lost 5 bases and J lost 2 bases. The germline gives CDR1 MNHEY, CDR2 SVGAGI. This CDR3 spans 15 amino acids. CDR3 DNA: TGTGCCAGCAGTCTTACAGGGGTCGGCAATCAGCCCCAGCATTTT. Translating it yields CASSLTGVGNQPQHF.

This rearrangement joins TRBV7-2 to TRBJ1-1; D is undetermined. Germline V lookup: CDR1 SGHTA, CDR2 FQGNSA. CDR3 length: 14 residues. Trimming took 4 bases from V and 7 from J, leaving 16 bases between them. The CDR3 DNA sequence: TGTGCCAGCAGCTCCCAGAGCGGGAGATATGAAGCTTTCTTT. Protein: CASSSQSGRYEAFF.

CDR3 in DNA: TGTGCCTGGGACAGGGTGAACACCGGGGAGCTGTTTTTT. It translates to CAWDRVNTGELFF. This chain uses TRBV30 with TRBJ2-2, with 7 bases identical to TRBD1. J lost 1 base, V lost 5 bases, and 1 base had no gene match. Per germline, CDR1 GTSNPN and CDR2 SVGIG (reference sequence). The CDR3 has 13 residues.

This rearrangement joins TRBV7-6 to TRBJ2-5, with a possible D match to TRBD2 (6 bases). There are 13 residues in the CDR3. Germline CDR1 SGHVS, CDR2 FNYEAQ. The V and J ends lost 4 bases and 2 bases respectively, with 8 bases between them. In nucleotides, the CDR3 is TGTGCCAGCAGCTCTCTAGCGCAAGAGACCCAGTACTTC. Protein sequence: CASSSLAQETQYF.